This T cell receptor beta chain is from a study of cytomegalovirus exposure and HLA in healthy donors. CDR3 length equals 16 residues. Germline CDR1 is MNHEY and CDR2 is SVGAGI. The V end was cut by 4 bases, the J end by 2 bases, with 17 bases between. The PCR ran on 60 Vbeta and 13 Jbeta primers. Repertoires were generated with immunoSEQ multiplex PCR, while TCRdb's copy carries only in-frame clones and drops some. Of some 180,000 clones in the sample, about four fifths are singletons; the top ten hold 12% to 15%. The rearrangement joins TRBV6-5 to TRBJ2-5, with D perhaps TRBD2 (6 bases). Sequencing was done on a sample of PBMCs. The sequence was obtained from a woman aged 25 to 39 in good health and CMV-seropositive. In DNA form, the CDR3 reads TGTGCCAGCAGTTCCCTTTGGGGGGTTGGGCAAGAGACCCAGTACTTC. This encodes CASSSLWGVGQETQYF.